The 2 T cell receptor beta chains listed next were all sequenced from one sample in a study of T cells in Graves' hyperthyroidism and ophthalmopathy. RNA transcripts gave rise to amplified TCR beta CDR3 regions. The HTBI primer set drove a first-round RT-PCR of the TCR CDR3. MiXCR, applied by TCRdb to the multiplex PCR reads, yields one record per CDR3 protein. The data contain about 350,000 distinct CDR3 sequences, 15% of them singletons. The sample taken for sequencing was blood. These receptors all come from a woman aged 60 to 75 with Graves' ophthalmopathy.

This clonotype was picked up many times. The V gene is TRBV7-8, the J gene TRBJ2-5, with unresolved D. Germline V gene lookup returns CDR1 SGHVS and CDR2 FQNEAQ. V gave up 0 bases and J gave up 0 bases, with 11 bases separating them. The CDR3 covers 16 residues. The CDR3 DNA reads TGTGCCAGCAGCTTAGCCCACTGGAGAAACCAAGAGACCCAGTACTTC. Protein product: CASSLAHWRNQETQYF.

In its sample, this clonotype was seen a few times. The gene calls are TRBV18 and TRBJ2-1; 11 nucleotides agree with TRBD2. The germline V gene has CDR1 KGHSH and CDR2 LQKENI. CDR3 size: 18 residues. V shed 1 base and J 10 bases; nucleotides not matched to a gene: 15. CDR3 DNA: TGTGCCAGCTCACCACTCGGTTTAGCGGGAGGGCCCGTAGGGGAGCAGTTCTTC. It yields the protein CASSPLGLAGGPVGEQFF.